Listed below are T cell receptor beta chains from one sample, sequenced in a study of OX40 agonist ivuxolimab in advanced cancers. TCRdb keeps only in-frame clones here, not all; method: immunoSEQ multiplex PCR. Among around 50,000 clones, approximately 92% were seen once, and the ten largest hold roughly a tenth. Specimen: CD4+ or CD8+ T cells sorted from blood, collected in a trial of the OX40 agonist ivuxolimab. The receptors here all came from an adult with an advanced solid tumor such as melanoma, head and neck, liver or kidney cancer. The CDR3 runs from the conserved cysteine through the conserved F or W.

TRBV30	TRBJ2-7	CAWSRTALGEQYF
TRBV7-2	TRBJ2-3	CASSLVAGDADTQYF
TRBV9	TRBJ2-2	CASSVAGGGPNANTGELFF
TRBV6-1	TRBJ2-4	CASINYQNIQYF
TRBV28	TRBJ2-2	CASCLGGQNTGELFF
TRBV29-1	TRBJ2-7	CSVTTSGAYEQYF
TRBV28	TRBJ1-2	CASREPGTGANYGYTF
TRBV28	TRBJ2-7	CASKGTGGYYEQYF
TRBV29-1	TRBJ1-2	CSVVPEDRAGGYTF
TRBV10-3	TRBJ2-7	CAISDRGFYEQYF
TRBV27	TRBJ2-1	CASSLLTGLGKNEQFF
TRBV28	TRBJ1-5	CASSLGHLNQPQHF
TRBV6-6	TRBJ2-7	CASNRAPGNEQYF
TRBV19	TRBJ1-2	CASSISPVVGYTF
TRBV12-2	TRBJ2-3	CASRSPRGRVRTDTQYF